Listed here is a single T cell receptor (beta chain). Its antigen is still unknown. Base qualities are not provided; no much larger clone lies one nucleotide away. The library was produced with the immunoSEQ multiplex PCR assay. For the multiplex PCR, a mixture combining 60 forward primers for TCR Vbeta segments and 13 reverse primers for TCR Jbeta segments was used. A multiplex PCR assay on genomic DNA amplified the CDR3 region of rearranged TCR beta genes. On the Illumina HiSeq System, the amplified TCR beta libraries were sequenced as 87-base-pair reads. The source study handled its data this way. Across the 670 or so repertoires, a later analysis counted 60 million to 90 million unique TCR beta chains, approximately 12 million of which were shared by at least two donors. To remove PCR and sequencing errors, raw reads were error-corrected and collapsed into unique sequences using a nearest-neighbor algorithm that merged closely related sequences. CDR3 sequences were aligned to IMGT reference sequences to assign V, D and J gene segments. Each retained sequence needed at least a six-nucleotide match to both a V gene segment and a J gene segment. Rearrangements were called productive when the CDR3 lacked stop codons and stayed in frame with V and J; all others were non-productive. Following IMGT convention, CDR3 was defined as the stretch from the second conserved V-encoded cysteine up to the conserved J-encoded phenylalanine. Sequences without an unambiguous match to a single V gene segment were excluded from the earlier analysis of several hundred of the donors. An earlier analysis of some 500 of the donors classified V segments as functional when productive rearrangements were above 56.7% and as segregating when the standard deviation between donors was above 5%. To diagnose cytomegalovirus status from the catalog of TCR beta chain sequences, a statistical classification framework was built. In a later analysis, V and J genes were assigned by comparing TCR nucleotide sequences against IMGT/GENE-DB human TR gene sequences. The TCRdist pipeline was used in a later analysis to assign CDR3 sequences and most-parsimonious VDJ recombination scenarios. In a later analysis, each TCR beta chain was defined by its CDR3 amino acid sequence together with its V-gene family, and reads lacking a unique V-gene family were excluded. A later analysis removed 600 or so highly shared, low-generation-probability nucleotide sequences to deal with suspected cross-contamination and a sequencing artifact. In a later analysis, a clonal expansion index was calculated for each public chain from normalized within-repertoire ranks of inferred template counts. Generation probabilities in a later analysis came from a VDJ recombination model fitted to out-of-frame rearrangements, and those results were checked against IGoR. In a later analysis, hypergeometric tests were used to score TCR-TCR, TCR-HLA and TCR-CMV co-occurrence, with a repertoire-size bias correction applied to TCR pairs. False discovery rates were estimated in a later analysis by permuting HLA or CMV assignments 20 times. In a later analysis, co-occurring TCRs were grouped with DBSCAN, and TCRdist sequence similarity was added when clustering was performed within HLA-allele-positive subsets. Co-occurrence clustering excluded repertoires with fewer than 30,000 or more than 120,000 public chains, plus five with anomalous nucleotide sharing. This immuneACCESS table, as held by TCRdb, lists in-frame sequences with V and J called but not all clones. Of the missing ones, under half trace to an unresolved V gene in checked studies; the others have no known cause. V and J calls and clone size are copied from that table; D and trimming were computed from the DNA. For this sample there are roughly 150,000 clones; roughly 85% appear just once. The ten largest clones take up around 1.7% of the sample.

The sample belongs to a study of cytomegalovirus exposure and HLA in healthy donors (dated by TCRdb to about 2017). As for the study more broadly: An earlier analysis of roughly 630 of the donors reported roughly 270 Gb of sequence data and 100 million to 140 million unique TCR beta sequences from about 200 million T cells. Roughly 290 gigabases of sequencing data and around 85 million unique TCR sequences made up an early release that covered approximately 620 HLA-typed donors. Among the roughly 430 genotyped donors, around 79% belonged to the genetic ancestry cluster associated with self-reported Caucasian donors. The study aimed to test whether cataloging public T cell receptors could reveal signatures of past pathogen exposure. The study used immunosequencing to profile the T cell repertoires of 600 to 850 subjects and linked those repertoires to cytomegalovirus serostatus. In addition to the first cohort of 650 to 800 subjects, a separate validation cohort of approximately 130 different subjects was used. High-throughput TCR immunosequencing, statistical association of individual TCRs with disease status, and machine learning were combined to predict cytomegalovirus infection status. A later analysis re-analyzed previously published TCR beta repertoires from about 600 donors and added high-resolution HLA genotyping to study TCR occurrence patterns. In the later analysis, no new phenotypic data were used to find candidate immune exposures; instead, reliance was placed on TCR beta sequences and their occurrence across donors. In an earlier analysis of 500 to 650 of the donors, high-throughput TCR beta sequencing was used to judge whether each TCR beta V gene segment behaved as functional or pseudogenic. Alongside the repertoire data, information on donor age, sex, ethnicity and CMV serostatus was compiled. Genome-wide SNP genotypes for about three fifths of the roughly 670 donors were used in a later genetic analysis, which treated that subset as a discovery cohort. Every repertoire in the discovery cohort had been generated on one and the same sequencing platform. HLA typing covered class I and class II loci at four-digit resolution. Typing coverage differed by locus: A, B, C, DRB1 and DQB1 were typed in about 620-640 donors, DQA1 in about 560, DPA1 in some 610, and DPB1 in approximately 450. Four or five DR-DQ haplotypes were handled as single units for association and clustering because linkage in the cohort was strong. Across about 380 genotyped donors of the cohort, an average of about 240,000 unique TCR beta nucleotide sequences per donor were sequenced, and roughly 18% of those sequences were non-productive. Study-wide findings and limitations: In a later genetic analysis, a missense DCLRE1C variant was associated with V-gene and J-gene trimming of TCR beta chains, and the association was replicated in an independent cohort. A later analysis associated some 17,000 TCR beta sequences with specific HLA alleles at a false discovery rate of 0.05. A later analysis found that most CMV-associated TCR beta chains appeared HLA-restricted, with HLA associations seemingly driven largely by CMV exposure. According to a later analysis, TCR association rates differed among HLA loci, with DRB1 alleles showing the most associated TCRs and HLA-C alleles showing the fewest. The authors suggested that the approach could potentially be generalized to other disease states and immunological phenotypes. According to a later genetic analysis, donors in an Asian-associated ancestry cluster had fewer N-insertions in productive TCRs than the approximately 670-donor mean. Strong co-occurrence of HLA alleles, especially DR and DQ, made assigning TCR associations to individual alleles difficult. Over 15 rarely observed V segments, including chromosome 9 orphons, were excluded from the earlier analysis of approximately 500 of the donors because counts were too low. The classifier was reported to diagnose cytomegalovirus status with high specificity and sensitivity in both the original cohort and the validation cohort. The only immune exposure information available for the cohort was CMV serostatus. A later analysis reported that several top co-occurrence clusters appeared linked to parvovirus B19, influenza, CMV and Epstein-Barr virus. Sequencing depth was assumed to be roughly uniform across donors in the presence/absence analyses, though that assumption may not hold. In an earlier analysis of approximately 590 of the donors, most TCR beta V segments were observed in productive rearrangements about 87% or about 30% of the time, broadly matching IMGT annotations. Some IMGT-functional V segments, including TRBV6-2 and TRBV6-3, could not be distinguished by the 87-base-pair reads and were therefore excluded. A total of roughly 160 TCR beta chains were listed by the study as associated with cytomegalovirus. Correlated functional status among segregating V segments might reflect linkage disequilibrium, but an unknown experimental factor could not be ruled out. Because some donors lacked HLA typing at each locus, the association tests relied only on the typed subset. This cohort had only TCR beta chains sequenced, and the lack of alpha or paired-chain data limited which features could be detected. The sequencing pipeline was judged likely to have produced a cluster of highly shared sequence variants as a technical artifact. A further reported finding was that TCR beta sequences accurately predicted the HLA-A and HLA-B alleles for most subjects in the first cohort. In vitro tests confirmed that a few of the cytomegalovirus-associated TCR beta chains recognize cytomegalovirus antigens. A later analysis found that HLA-associated TCR beta chains were more clonally expanded and had lower generation probabilities than equally common non-associated chains. Most TCR sequences were observed very rarely across donors, whereas some public TCRs were present in many individuals.

Deletion took 6 bases off V and 10 bases off J, with a span of 19 bases between the germline ends. CDR1 and CDR2, per the germline V gene, are KGHSH and LQKENI. The CDR3 runs 15 amino acids, cysteine and phenylalanine included. Only the CDR3 part of the read is kept: 45 bases, read in frame from the first base. The cohort comprised some 680 healthy bone marrow donors. At the time of sampling, all cohort members were nominally healthy, though unrecorded immune exposures were likely present. The donor was CMV seronegative and was included in the group of 352 seronegative cohort members. Each donor provided a peripheral blood sample, and peripheral blood mononuclear cells were used for TCR beta sequencing. Genomic DNA extraction from the blood cell samples was performed with the Qiagen DNeasy Blood Extraction Kit.

This chain joins TRBV18 to TRBJ1-6, with TRBD1 as a weak D call on 6 bases. The origin of this receptor is a woman under 40 in good health and CMV-seronegative. Sequenced input: PBMCs. Here is the DNA: TGTGCCAGCTCTCCGCCCGGGGGGCGAGGGTCACCCCTCCACTTT. Translation gives CASSPPGGRGSPLHF.